The next 18 T cell receptor beta chains were all read from a single sample in a study of cytomegalovirus exposure and HLA in healthy donors (dated by TCRdb to 2016 to 2017). To prepare the library, the immunoSEQ multiplex PCR assay was applied. The multiplex PCR relied on a mix of 60 forward primers for TCR Vbeta segments and 13 reverse primers for TCR Jbeta segments. Sourced from immuneACCESS, this table was stored by TCRdb with only in-frame sequences that have V and J called. A share of the clones is absent; for the studies checked, an unresolved V gene accounts for under half, and the remainder has no known explanation. In all, the sample holds around 110,000 clones, and around 64% of those were seen once. The ten largest clonotypes hold roughly 2% of the sample. The sample was PBMCs. The receptors come from a woman aged 25-40 years in good health and CMV-seronegative.

This clone appeared once. This chain links TRBV7-3 with TRBJ2-1, with TRBD2 identical over 12 bases. CDR3 length: 15 residues. With 5 bases clipped from V and 9 bases from J, the junction kept 8 bases outside the gene matches. Germline lookup yields CDR1 SGHTA and CDR2 FQGTGA. As DNA, the CDR3 is TGTGCCAGCAGCCCGACTAGCGGGAGCAGGGGTGAGCAGTTCTTC. Amino acids: CASSPTSGSRGEQFF.

V usage is TRBV5-6 and J usage is TRBJ2-7; 7 bases map to TRBD1. From germline, CDR1 is SGHDT and CDR2 YYEEEE. The length of the CDR3 is 12 residues. V was clipped by 3 bases and J by 11 bases; unmatched bases: 8. CDR3 protein: CASSSATGLEYF. The DNA for the CDR3 is TGTGCCAGCAGCTCCGCGACAGGGTTGGAGTACTTC.

This clone was picked up one time. This chain uses TRBV11-3 with TRBJ2-1; 16 nucleotides line up with TRBD2. CDR1 is SGHNT and CDR2 is YENEEA in the germline V gene. There are 18 residues in the CDR3. V lost 5 bases to trimming and J lost 5 bases; unmatched junction nucleotides: 9. CDR3 amino acids: CASSPGLAGGNLDNEQFF. CDR3 in DNA: TGTGCCAGCAGCCCGGGACTAGCGGGAGGGAATCTAGACAATGAGCAGTTCTTC.

The chain recombines TRBV7-2 with TRBJ2-1; the D is unclear. Germline V gene lookup returns CDR1 SGHTA and CDR2 FQGNSA. The CDR3 is 12 residues long. Trimming removed 1 base at V and 16 bases at J, with 14 bases between. CDR3 loop: CASSLEAGRFFF. The CDR3 DNA follows: TGTGCCAGCAGCTTAGAAGCAGGCCGTTTCTTCTTC. The full variable domain, completed using reference TRBV7-2 and TRBJ2-1, is GAGVSQSPSNKVTEKGKDVELRCDPISGHTALYWYRQSLGQGLEFLIYFQGNSAPDKSGLPSDRFSAERTGGSVSTLTIQRTQQEDSAVYLCASSLEAGRFFFGPGTRLTVL.

CDR3 bases: TGTGCCAGCAGCTTGCAGGGGGGATCGGCAGATACGCAGTATTTT. It yields the protein CASSLQGGSADTQYF. The rearrangement joins TRBV5-4 to TRBJ2-3; TRBD1 is a possible D gene (7 bases). The CDR3 loop spans 15 amino acids. V shed 1 base and J shed 4 bases, with 13 bases lying between them. Germline-derived CDR1 and CDR2 are SGHNT and YYREEE (reference sequence).

The V and J genes are TRBV29-1 and TRBJ2-1; the D gene is possibly TRBD2 (6 bases). V dropped 7 bases and J dropped 7 bases, with 11 bases sitting between them. This CDR3 has 11 residues. Germline assignment: CDR1 SQVTM and CDR2 ANQGSEA. The CDR3 DNA is TGCAGCGGGGGACTCCTAAATGAGCAGTTCTTC. Its protein product is CSGGLLNEQFF.

This clone has only a few counts. V and J are TRBV9 and TRBJ2-7; 8 positions agree with TRBD2. Per germline, CDR1 SGDLS and CDR2 YYNGEE. The CDR3 contains 14 residues. After removal of 2 bases from V and 3 bases from J, the junction contained 4 bases not matched to a gene. CDR3 DNA sequence: TGTGCCAGCAGCGTCGGACTAGCTAGCTACGAGCAGTACTTC. It encodes CASSVGLASYEQYF.

This chain links TRBV7-6 with TRBJ2-7, with TRBD2 matching over 7 bases. V gave up 0 bases and J gave up 6 bases; unmatched junction bases: 8. Germline lookup yields CDR1 SGHVS and CDR2 FNYEAQ. This CDR3 spans 15 amino acids. The CDR3 here is CASSLARASGTEQYF. DNA of the CDR3: TGTGCCAGCAGCTTAGCGCGTGCTAGCGGAACCGAGCAGTACTTC.

The rearrangement uses TRBV11-2 and TRBJ1-1; D possibly corresponds to TRBD1 (5 bases). This CDR3 is built from 14 residues. Germline CDR1 and CDR2: SGHAT and FQNNGV. Trimming took off 5 bases at V and 4 bases at J, with 14 bases between the two ends. CDR3 nucleotides: TGTGCCAGCAGCCCCACCGGGGGGGGCACTGAAGCTTTCTTT. As protein: CASSPTGGGTEAFF.

The rearrangement uses TRBV7-9 and TRBJ2-1, with TRBD1 as a possible D gene (5 bases). Trimming removed 1 base from V and 6 bases from J, with 7 bases in between. The CDR3 runs 13 residues. Germline V lookup: CDR1 SEHNR, CDR2 FQNEAQ (reference sequence). The CDR3 DNA is TGTGCCAGCAGCTTAGGACAGCTCAATGAGCAGTTCTTC. Translation gives CASSLGQLNEQFF.

The rearrangement joins TRBV5-4 to TRBJ1-1; D gene unclear. The CDR3 is 12 residues long. CDR1 is SGHNT, CDR2 YYREEE, per germline (reference sequence). Trimming left V 2 bases short and J 5 bases short, with 7 bases between. The CDR3 coding sequence is TGTGCCAGCAGCTTAGTGGAGACTGAAGCTTTCTTT. Amino acid sequence: CASSLVETEAFF.

This clone occurred a few times. The genes are TRBV5-4 and TRBJ1-6; D is ambiguous. The V end lost 4 bases, the J end lost 9 bases, and 11 bases lay between the germline ends. The CDR3 consists of 13 residues. The germline V gene encodes CDR1 SGHNT and CDR2 YYREEE (reference sequence). CDR3 in amino acids: CASSTGISSPLHF. For the CDR3, the DNA is TGTGCCAGCAGCACGGGGATCTCTTCACCCCTCCACTTT.

This rearrangement joins TRBV9 to TRBJ1-1; 7 positions agree with TRBD1. V shed 3 bases, J shed 0 bases, and the junction held 8 bases outside the gene matches. Germline lookup yields CDR1 SGDLS and CDR2 YYNGEE. The CDR3 is made up of 16 amino acids. CDR3 nucleotide sequence: TGTGCCAGCAGCGCTTACAGGGGACATATGAACACTGAAGCTTTCTTT. This sequence encodes CASSAYRGHMNTEAFF.

The CDR3 is CASRRTGASNQPQHF. In DNA, the CDR3 is TGTGCCAGCAGACGGACAGGGGCGAGCAATCAGCCCCAGCATTTT. The chain is built from TRBV28 and TRBJ1-5; 9 positions match TRBD1. Trimming cost V 6 bases and J 1 base; bases outside gene matches: 4. This CDR3 has 15 residues. Looked up from germline, CDR1 is MDHEN and CDR2 is SYDVKM.

The J gene is TRBJ2-7, the V gene TRBV18; maybe TRBD2 (6 bases). V gave up 0 bases and J gave up 0 bases, with 9 bases separating them. The CDR3 length is 15 residues. In germline, CDR1 is KGHSH, CDR2 LQKENI. This CDR3 reads CASSPPGGSSYEQYF. Here the CDR3 DNA reads TGTGCCAGCTCACCACCGGGAGGCAGCTCCTACGAGCAGTACTTC.

The chain uses TRBV9 and TRBJ1-2; TRBD1 matches at 7 bases. Germline V gene lookup returns CDR1 SGDLS and CDR2 YYNGEE. This CDR3 comprises 14 residues. The V segment lost 0 bases and the J segment 4 bases; nucleotides outside the gene matches: 3. CDR3 nucleotides: TGTGCCAGCAGCGTAGGGACAGGTCCCTATGGCTACACCTTC. Amino acid sequence: CASSVGTGPYGYTF.

This chain connects TRBV9 to TRBJ1-2; TRBD1 is a possible D gene (6 bases). The V end was cut by 3 bases, the J end by 4 bases, with 19 bases between. The CDR3 contains 16 residues. Germline V lookup: CDR1 SGDLS, CDR2 YYNGEE. The CDR3 coding sequence is TGTGCCAGCAGCGCCCTCCTTGGGGGGGGGCTCTATGGCTACACCTTC. It encodes CASSALLGGGLYGYTF.

This clone was observed a few times. The chain is built from TRBV5-1 and TRBJ1-5; 9 nucleotides agree with TRBD1. The CDR3 has 16 residues. The germline V gene has CDR1 SGHRS and CDR2 YFSETQ. The trim removed 9 bases at V and 3 bases at J, leaving 13 bases unmatched. The CDR3 spells CAKTGGDQTPNQPQHF. In nucleotides, the CDR3 is TGCGCCAAGACAGGGGGTGATCAAACCCCCAATCAGCCCCAGCATTTT.